Listed below are T cell receptor beta chains from one sample, sequenced in a study of response to subunit inactivated influenza vaccine. TCRdb reprocessed the RT-PCR reads with MiXCR, giving one entry per CDR3 protein. The sample contains about 520,000 distinct CDR3 sequences, approximately 7.7% of which appear only once. The material was PBMCs from blood, obtained less than 30 months after vaccination. The receptors were gathered from a man between 45 and 75 years old who received an inactivated influenza vaccine. The CDR3 runs from the conserved cysteine through the conserved F or W. A D gene is named only where the DNA matches it firmly. Where a row states a size, it is once, few, many or the class of an expanded clone; other rows omit it.

CDR3 | DNA | J | D | size | V
CASSSWTEETQYF | TGTGCCAGCAGCTCATGGACAGAAGAGACCCAGTACTTC | TRBJ2-5 | - | few | TRBV28
CAISEALAGRETQYF | TGTGCCATCAGTGAGGCCCTAGCGGGTCGGGAGACCCAGTACTTC | TRBJ2-5 | TRBD2 | - | TRBV10-3
CATRWTYEQYF | TGTGCCACCCGTTGGACTTACGAGCAGTACTTC | TRBJ2-7 | - | few | TRBV15
CASSLSSGAFTDTQYF | TGCGCCAGCAGCTTATCAAGCGGAGCCTTCACAGATACGCAGTATTTT | TRBJ2-3 | - | few | TRBV5-1
CASSLLGTSGRKFF | TGTGCCAGCAGCTTACTGGGAACTAGCGGCCGAAAGTTCTTC | TRBJ2-1 | TRBD2 | - | TRBV11-1
CASTFGGQETQYF | TGCGCCAGCACCTTCGGGGGACAAGAGACCCAGTACTTC | TRBJ2-5 | - | - | TRBV5-1
CASSLGQVMNTEAFF | TGCGCCAGCAGCTTGGGACAGGTAATGAACACTGAAGCTTTCTTT | TRBJ1-1 | - | few | TRBV5-1
CASSLGGRNTGELFF | TGTGCCAGCAGCTTGGGGGGGCGTAACACCGGGGAGCTGTTTTTT | TRBJ2-2 | - | - | TRBV7-2
CASSQGGAGSNNEQFF | TGTGCCAGCAGCCAGGGGGGAGCGGGGAGTAACAATGAGCAGTTCTTC | TRBJ2-1 | - | - | TRBV11-3
CSVEGSYTEAFF | TGCAGCGTTGAAGGGTCCTACACTGAAGCTTTCTTT | TRBJ1-1 | - | few | TRBV29-1
CASSLGLGGNNEQFF | TGCGCCAGCAGCTTGGGTCTAGGTGGGAACAATGAGCAGTTCTTC | TRBJ2-1 | - | - | TRBV5-1
CASRTLRTGVDTEAFF | TGTGCCAGCAGAACCCTAAGGACAGGGGTGGACACTGAAGCTTTCTTT | TRBJ1-1 | TRBD1 | many | TRBV6-1
CASSPPGGRNIQYF | TGTGCCAGCAGCCCGCCAGGGGGACGAAACATTCAGTACTTC | TRBJ2-4 | TRBD1 | - | TRBV7-2
CAISELSGTSGPGNTIYF | TGTGCCATCAGTGAGCTAAGCGGGACGTCAGGCCCTGGAAACACCATATATTTT | TRBJ1-3 | - | - | TRBV10-3
CASGTSGRAPGELFF | TGTGCCAGCGGTACTAGCGGGAGGGCCCCCGGGGAGCTGTTTTTT | TRBJ2-2 | TRBD2 | few | TRBV6-2/TRBV6-3
CASSQGSDRPDTQYF | TGTGCCAGCAGCCAAGGATCGGATAGACCAGATACGCAGTATTTT | TRBJ2-3 | - | many | TRBV3-1
CASSLGQGEEKLFF | TGTGCCAGCAGCCTCGGGCAGGGTGAAGAAAAACTGTTTTTT | TRBJ1-4 | - | - | TRBV7-9
CSARGVDQETQYF | TGCAGTGCTAGAGGCGTGGACCAAGAGACCCAGTACTTC | TRBJ2-5 | - | - | TRBV20-1
CASSLVATQEFF | TGTGCCAGCAGCTTAGTAGCGACACAGGAGTTCTTC | TRBJ2-1 | - | many | TRBV7-2
CASSSVQYNEQFF | TGTGCCAGCAGCTCGGTACAGTACAATGAGCAGTTCTTC | TRBJ2-1 | - | many | TRBV7-2
CSASSTGVMGQETQYF | TGCAGTGCTAGTTCGACAGGGGTAATGGGCCAAGAGACCCAGTACTTC | TRBJ2-5 | TRBD1 | many | TRBV20-1
CASSRLQGSYEQYF | TGTGCCAGCAGCCGCCTCCAAGGGAGCTACGAGCAGTACTTC | TRBJ2-7 | - | - | TRBV7-2
CASRDPGSGYTF | TGTGCCTCGAGGGACCCCGGGAGTGGCTACACCTTC | TRBJ1-2 | - | - | TRBV6-2/TRBV6-3
CASSKAPRRSCTGELFF | TGTGCCAGCAGCAAAGCTCCCAGGCGGTCGTGCACCGGGGAGCTGTTTTTT | TRBJ2-2 | - | - | TRBV21-1
CASSEWRIGTGHSYTF | TGTGCCAGCAGTGAATGGCGAATCGGGACAGGGCATAGCTACACCTTC | TRBJ1-2 | TRBD1 | - | TRBV25-1
CASSPKPSSGGTSYNEQFF | TGCGCCAGCAGCCCAAAGCCCTCTAGCGGGGGGACCTCCTACAATGAGCAGTTCTTC | TRBJ2-1 | TRBD2 | many | TRBV4-1
CASSRGRGNEKLFF | TGTGCCAGCTCACGCGGACGGGGCAATGAAAAACTGTTTTTT | TRBJ1-4 | - | few | TRBV18
CSVGQGAFNQPQHF | TGCAGCGTGGGACAGGGGGCTTTCAATCAGCCCCAGCATTTT | TRBJ1-5 | TRBD1 | - | TRBV29-1
CASSQDRWEPYGYTF | TGCGCCAGCAGCCAAGATCGTTGGGAGCCTTATGGCTACACCTTC | TRBJ1-2 | - | - | TRBV4-3
CAISSKKTRDLNTEAFF | TGTGCCATCAGCTCTAAAAAAACCAGGGATTTGAACACTGAAGCTTTCTTT | TRBJ1-1 | - | many | TRBV10-3